The rows below give T cell receptor beta chains drawn from one sample of a study of cytomegalovirus exposure and HLA in healthy donors. This table comes from immunoSEQ multiplex PCR, and its TCRdb copy is limited to in-frame clones, with some not included. Among 160,000 or so clones, around 81% were seen once, and the ten largest hold over 4.5%. The specimen was PBMCs. The receptors were sampled from a woman between 18 and 29 years old in good health and CMV-seropositive. CDR3s include the opening cysteine and the closing phenylalanine or tryptophan. A D gene is named only where the DNA matches it firmly. Not every row has a clone size; where given, it reads once, few, many or a size class.

>TRBJ1-3|.|.|TRBV7-9
CASSPSGGNTIYF
TGTGCCAGCAGCCCCTCGGGGGGAAACACCATATATTTT
>TRBJ2-6|.|TRBD1|TRBV7-6
CASSLVKVGQGGSGANGLTF
TGTGCCAGCAGCTTAGTTAAAGTGGGACAGGGGGGATCTGGGGCCAACGGCCTGACTTTC
>TRBJ1-1|.|.|TRBV19
CASSMFGSVTEAFF
TGTGCCAGTAGTATGTTCGGGTCTGTTACTGAAGCTTTCTTT
>TRBJ2-1|.|TRBD2|TRBV4-3
CASSHSGGNNEQFF
TGCGCCAGCAGCCATAGCGGGGGAAACAATGAGCAGTTCTTC
>TRBJ2-7|few|.|TRBV7-2
CASSRGEGREQYF
TGTGCCAGCAGCCGAGGTGAGGGTCGGGAGCAGTACTTC
>TRBJ1-1|.|.|TRBV5-4
CASSFSGWVTEAFF
TGTGCCAGCAGCTTCTCGGGGTGGGTCACTGAAGCTTTCTTT
>TRBJ2-3|.|TRBD2|TRBV5-4
CASSLARGGKDTQYF
TGTGCCAGCAGCTTGGCCCGGGGGGGGAAAGATACGCAGTATTTT
>TRBJ2-7|.|.|TRBV7-2
CASSLSWRSSYEQYF
TGTGCCAGCAGCTTAAGTTGGCGGAGCTCCTACGAGCAGTACTTC
>TRBJ1-2|.|TRBD1|TRBV6-1
CASSAGTGDGYTF
TGTGCCAGCAGTGCGGGGACAGGGGATGGCTACACCTTC
>TRBJ2-7|.|.|TRBV18
CASTPNSYEQYF
TGTGCCAGCACACCGAACAGCTACGAGCAGTACTTC
>TRBJ1-5|.|.|TRBV2
CASGALTGAYQPQHF
TGTGCCAGCGGGGCACTGACAGGCGCTTATCAGCCCCAGCATTTT
>TRBJ2-4|once|.|TRBV5-1
CASSLEAGNVVKNIQYF
TGCGCCAGCAGCTTGGAAGCAGGGAATGTGGTCAAAAACATTCAGTACTTC
>TRBJ2-7|.|.|TRBV2
CASSLQVIYEQYF
TGTGCCAGCAGTCTGCAGGTGATTTACGAGCAGTACTTC
>TRBJ1-5|few|.|TRBV28
CASSSPLQGSQPQHF
TGTGCCAGCAGTTCCCCTCTACAGGGTTCGCAGCCCCAGCATTTT
>TRBJ1-5|.|TRBD1|TRBV19
CASSINWGQGPTGDQPQHF
TGTGCCAGTAGTATTAACTGGGGACAGGGCCCTACGGGGGATCAGCCCCAGCATTTT
>TRBJ1-5|.|.|TRBV23-1
CASSQPGCNQPQHF
TGCGCCAGCAGTCAACCGGGTTGCAATCAGCCCCAGCATTTT
>TRBJ1-5|.|.|TRBV4-2
CASSQGTNSNQPQHF
TGTGCCAGCAGCCAGGGGACAAATTCAAATCAGCCCCAGCATTTT
>TRBJ2-3|.|.|TRBV13
CASSSPGSMRDTQYF
TGTGCCAGCAGCTCGCCTGGTTCGATGAGAGATACGCAGTATTTT
>TRBJ1-2|.|.|TRBV2
CASSPGTYGYTF
TGTGCCAGCAGCCCCGGTACCTATGGCTACACCTTC
>TRBJ1-1|.|.|TRBV28
CASRQNMGSTEAFF
TGTGCCAGCAGACAAAACATGGGGAGCACTGAAGCTTTCTTT
>TRBJ1-4|.|TRBD1|TRBV7-9
CASSLGQGRDENEKLFF
TGTGCCAGCAGCTTAGGACAGGGGAGGGATGAGAATGAAAAACTGTTTTTT
>TRBJ1-1|.|TRBD1|TRBV27
CASSFGGTGGIAFF
TGTGCCAGCAGCTTCGGGGGAACAGGGGGTATCGCTTTCTTT
>TRBJ2-6|.|.|TRBV6-1
CASSEVRSSGANGLTF
TGTGCCAGCAGTGAGGTGAGGAGCTCTGGGGCCAACGGCCTGACTTTC
>TRBJ1-5|.|.|TRBV6-6
CASSPRGSSNQPQHF
TGTGCCAGCAGCCCCCGGGGATCTAGCAATCAGCCCCAGCATTTT
>TRBJ1-3|few|TRBD1|TRBV7-9
CASSQQGAAGNTIYF
TGTGCCAGCAGCCAACAGGGGGCTGCTGGAAACACCATATATTTT
>TRBJ2-5|.|.|TRBV2
CASSGGAETQYF
TGTGCCAGCAGTGGGGGAGCGGAGACCCAGTACTTC
>TRBJ1-1|.|TRBD1|TRBV27
CASRVDRGRGTEAFF
TGTGCCAGCAGGGTAGACAGGGGGCGGGGGACTGAAGCTTTCTTT
>TRBJ2-5|.|.|TRBV9
CASSAYGTAQETQYF
TGTGCCAGCAGCGCCTACGGGACTGCCCAAGAGACCCAGTACTTC
>TRBJ1-1|.|.|TRBV9
CASSAVRGGMNTEAFF
TGTGCCAGCAGCGCGGTGAGAGGTGGCATGAACACTGAAGCTTTCTTT
>TRBJ2-5|.|TRBD2|TRBV7-8
CASSLVAGVGETQYF
TGTGCCAGCAGCTTAGTAGCGGGGGTGGGGGAGACCCAGTACTTC
>TRBJ2-7|.|TRBD1|TRBV20-1
CSARPGGEQYF
TGCAGTGCTAGACCAGGGGGAGAGCAGTACTTC
>TRBJ2-3|.|TRBD2|TRBV28
CASSLGYRGGADTQYF
TGTGCCAGCAGTTTAGGTTATCGGGGGGGGGCAGATACGCAGTATTTT
>TRBJ1-1|once|.|TRBV29-1
CSASRGGEAFF
TGCAGCGCCTCCCGCGGGGGGGAAGCTTTCTTT
>TRBJ1-1|.|.|TRBV4-3
CASTRDTEAFF
TGCGCCAGCACCAGGGACACTGAAGCTTTCTTT
>TRBJ2-7|.|.|TRBV28
CASSLGWSSYEQYF
TGTGCCAGCAGCCTTGGCTGGAGCTCCTACGAGCAGTACTTC
>TRBJ2-5|.|.|TRBV6-6
CASSYSEGWSQETQYF
TGTGCCAGCAGTTACTCAGAGGGATGGTCCCAAGAGACCCAGTACTTC
>TRBJ1-1|few|.|TRBV2
CASSGQGVTEAFF
TGTGCCAGCAGTGGACAAGGGGTCACTGAAGCTTTCTTT
>TRBJ1-2|.|TRBD1|TRBV11-2
CASSDGQGGRYGYTF
TGTGCCTCCAGCGACGGACAGGGTGGGCGATATGGCTACACCTTC
>TRBJ2-5|.|TRBD2|TRBV4-2
CASSQSTSGGAQETQYF
TGTGCCAGCAGCCAAAGCACTAGCGGGGGGGCCCAAGAGACCCAGTACTTC
>TRBJ2-7|.|TRBD1|TRBV5-1
CASSLGWGQGAYEQYF
TGCGCCAGCAGCTTGGGGTGGGGACAGGGGGCGTACGAGCAGTACTTC
>TRBJ2-7|.|.|TRBV14
CASSQDQGLSYEQYF
TGTGCCAGCAGCCAAGACCAGGGACTCTCCTACGAGCAGTACTTC
>TRBJ2-1|once|.|TRBV15
CATSTYNEQFF
TGTGCCACCAGCACATACAATGAGCAGTTCTTC
>TRBJ1-3|.|.|TRBV4-2
CASSQDPESGSTIYF
TGTGCCAGCAGCCAAGATCCCGAAAGCGGAAGCACCATATATTTT
>TRBJ2-1|.|TRBD2|TRBV27
CASTPGTTPYNEQFF
TGTGCCAGCACCCCAGGGACTACCCCCTACAATGAGCAGTTCTTC
>TRBJ1-1|.|.|TRBV27
CASSLPGTEAFF
TGTGCCAGCAGTCTGCCCGGCACTGAAGCTTTCTTT
>TRBJ2-2|few|TRBD2|TRBV4-2
CASSLTSAGELFF
TGTGCCAGCAGCCTGACTAGCGCCGGGGAGCTGTTTTTT
>TRBJ2-3|once|TRBD1|TRBV5-1
CASSLSPQGATDTQYF
TGCGCCAGCAGCTTGTCACCACAGGGGGCTACGGATACGCAGTATTTT
>TRBJ2-6|.|.|TRBV19
CASTPSLASSGANGLTF
TGTGCCAGTACCCCCTCTCTCGCCTCCTCTGGGGCCAACGGCCTGACTTTC
>TRBJ1-1|.|.|TRBV4-1
CASSRGQNTEAFF
TGCGCCAGCAGCCGGGGCCAGAACACTGAAGCTTTCTTT
>TRBJ1-5|.|.|TRBV6-6
CASREGRDQPQHF
TGTGCCAGCAGGGAGGGCAGGGATCAGCCCCAGCATTTT
>TRBJ1-6|.|TRBD1|TRBV4-3
CASSQEDRADNSPLHF
TGCGCCAGCAGCCAAGAAGACAGGGCGGATAATTCACCCCTCCACTTT
>TRBJ1-1|.|.|TRBV5-6
CASSLVRREAFF
TGTGCCAGCAGCTTGGTCCGCAGGGAAGCTTTCTTT